What follows describes a single TCR beta chain. Each donor's status was that of a healthy bone marrow donor. The entry originates in a study of cytomegalovirus exposure and HLA in healthy donors. The CDR3 sequence is 18 residues long. V was cut by 2 bases and J by 4 bases, with 20 bases left in between. CDR1 and CDR2 from the germline V gene are LGHNA and YSLEER. Researchers ran the PCR with 60 Vbeta and 13 Jbeta primers. TCRdb's table, derived via immunoSEQ multiplex PCR, lists solely in-frame clones and lacks some. The data show 150,000 to 200,000 clones, approximately 82% seen once. The sequence was collected from a woman in her twenties or thirties in good health and CMV-seronegative. The V gene is TRBV4-3, the J gene TRBJ2-2; perhaps TRBD2 as D (5 bases). Sequenced: PBMCs. The CDR3 here is CASSQSPSGGLVTGELFF. CDR3 nucleotide sequence: TGCGCCAGCAGCCAATCCCCCTCTGGAGGCCTCGTCACCGGGGAGCTGTTTTTT.